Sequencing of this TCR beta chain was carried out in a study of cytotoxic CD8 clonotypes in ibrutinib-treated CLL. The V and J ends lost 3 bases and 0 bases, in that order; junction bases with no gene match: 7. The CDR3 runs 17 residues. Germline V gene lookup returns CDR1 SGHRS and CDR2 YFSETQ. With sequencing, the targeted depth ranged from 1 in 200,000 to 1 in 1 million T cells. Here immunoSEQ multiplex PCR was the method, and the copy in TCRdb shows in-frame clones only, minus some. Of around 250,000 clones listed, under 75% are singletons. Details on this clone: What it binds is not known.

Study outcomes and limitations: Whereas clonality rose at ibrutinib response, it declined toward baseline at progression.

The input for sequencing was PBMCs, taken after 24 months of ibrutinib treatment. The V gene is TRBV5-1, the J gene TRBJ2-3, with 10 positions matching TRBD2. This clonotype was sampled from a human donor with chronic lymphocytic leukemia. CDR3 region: CASSYRLAGESTDTQYF. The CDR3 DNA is TGCGCCAGCAGCTATCGGCTAGCGGGAGAAAGCACAGATACGCAGTATTTT.